Listed below are T cell receptor beta chains from one sample, sequenced in a study of blood T cell repertoires in COVID-19. Profiling relied on immunoSEQ multiplex PCR, and the TCRdb table lists in-frame clones only, not all of them. The table has fewer than 300,000 clones, 70% to 90% seen once; the top ten hold about 4.1%. Material for sequencing was PBMCs or T cells enriched from blood (not recorded which). These receptors came from a woman in her 30s who had recovered from COVID-19. CDR3s include the opening cysteine and the closing phenylalanine or tryptophan. Fields, in order: D gene, J gene, V gene, CDR3 DNA, CDR3 protein. The D gene is left open where the match is weak.

-	TRBJ1-4	TRBV7-9	TGTGCCAGCAGCTTAGCGGCAGGATTTAATGAAAAACTGTTTTTT	CASSLAAGFNEKLFF
-	TRBJ1-2	TRBV6-2/TRBV6-3	TGTGCCAGCAGTTATGGGCAGGACAACCTTTCTCGCTACACCTTC	CASSYGQDNLSRYTF
-	TRBJ1-1	TRBV19	TGTGCCAGTAGTATCGGAACAGGTGGGGCTGAAGCTTTCTTT	CASSIGTGGAEAFF
-	TRBJ2-1	TRBV28	TGTGCCAGCAGTTTAGGTGGGCCCTCCTACAATGAGCAGTTCTTC	CASSLGGPSYNEQFF
-	TRBJ2-7	TRBV21-1	TGTGCCAGCAGCTCTCACCCGGACAGAGTTTCCTACGAGCAGTACTTC	CASSSHPDRVSYEQYF
TRBD1	TRBJ1-5	TRBV7-8	TGTGCCAGCACCTCCACAGGGGGTCTGCGCAATCAGCCCCAGCATTTT	CASTSTGGLRNQPQHF
TRBD2	TRBJ2-2	TRBV24-1	TGTGCCACCAGTGCAGCGGGGAGCACCGGGGAGCTGTTTTTT	CATSAAGSTGELFF
TRBD2	TRBJ2-3	TRBV28	TGTGCCAGCAGTCCGCTAGCGGGAGGGAACACAGATACGCAGTATTTT	CASSPLAGGNTDTQYF
TRBD2	TRBJ2-2	TRBV27	TGTGCCAGCAGACAGACTAGCGGTACGAACACCGGGGAGCTGTTTTTT	CASRQTSGTNTGELFF
TRBD1	TRBJ1-2	TRBV6-5	TGTGCCAGCAGTCGACAAACAGGGGTGAACTATGGCTACACCTTC	CASSRQTGVNYGYTF